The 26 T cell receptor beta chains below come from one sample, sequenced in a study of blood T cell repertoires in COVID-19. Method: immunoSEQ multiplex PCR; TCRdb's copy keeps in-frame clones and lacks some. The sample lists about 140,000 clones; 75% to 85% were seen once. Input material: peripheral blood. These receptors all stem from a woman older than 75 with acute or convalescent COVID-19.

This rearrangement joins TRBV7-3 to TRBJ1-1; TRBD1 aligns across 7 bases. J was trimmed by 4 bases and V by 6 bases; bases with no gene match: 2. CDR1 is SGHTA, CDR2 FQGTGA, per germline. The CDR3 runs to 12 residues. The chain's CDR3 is CASSPGGTEAFF. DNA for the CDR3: TGTGCCAGCAGTCCAGGGGGCACTGAAGCTTTCTTT.

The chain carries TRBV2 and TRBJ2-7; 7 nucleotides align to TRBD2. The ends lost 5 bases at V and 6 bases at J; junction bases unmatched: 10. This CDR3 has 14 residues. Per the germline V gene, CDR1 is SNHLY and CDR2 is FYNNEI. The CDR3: CASSTPRPGGEQYF. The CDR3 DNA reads TGTGCCAGCAGTACGCCCCGTCCGGGGGGCGAGCAGTACTTC.

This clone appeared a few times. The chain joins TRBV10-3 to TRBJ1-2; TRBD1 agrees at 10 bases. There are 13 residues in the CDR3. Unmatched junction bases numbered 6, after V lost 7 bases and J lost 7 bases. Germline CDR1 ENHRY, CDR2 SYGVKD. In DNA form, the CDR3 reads TGTGCCATCAAAGGGACAGGGGTCACTGGCTACACCTTC. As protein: CAIKGTGVTGYTF.

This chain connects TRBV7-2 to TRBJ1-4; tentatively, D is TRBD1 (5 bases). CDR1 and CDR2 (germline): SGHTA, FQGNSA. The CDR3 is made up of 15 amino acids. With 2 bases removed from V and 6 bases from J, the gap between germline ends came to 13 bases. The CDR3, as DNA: TGTGCCAGCAGCTTACGGGGGGGGTCGGATGAAAAACTGTTTTTT. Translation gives CASSLRGGSDEKLFF.

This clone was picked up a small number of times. CDR3 in DNA: TGTGCCATTTCAGGGACAGGGGTCGAGCAGTACTTC. Encoded protein: CAISGTGVEQYF. The chain recombines TRBV10-3 with TRBJ2-7, with 10 bases fitting TRBD1. CDR3 length: 12 amino acids. Germline V gene sequence: CDR1 ENHRY, CDR2 SYGVKD. The trim removed 9 bases at V and 6 bases at J, leaving 5 bases unmatched.

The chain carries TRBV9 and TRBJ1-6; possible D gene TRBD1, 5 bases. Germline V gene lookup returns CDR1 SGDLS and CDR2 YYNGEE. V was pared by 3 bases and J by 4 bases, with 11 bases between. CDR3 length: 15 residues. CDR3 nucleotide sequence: TGTGCCAGCAGCGGTGGGGCCCCATATAATTCACCCCTCCACTTT. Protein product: CASSGGAPYNSPLHF.

The DNA for the CDR3 is TGCGCCAGCAGCTTGAACGGTCCCCAAGAGACCCAGTACTTC. Translation gives CASSLNGPQETQYF. The chain is built from TRBV5-1 and TRBJ2-5; D uncertain. The CDR3 covers 14 residues. V dropped 1 base and J dropped 1 base, with 8 bases sitting between them. In germline, CDR1 is SGHRS, CDR2 YFSETQ. The variable domain in full, completed from reference TRBV5-1 and TRBJ2-5, reads KAGVTQTPRYLIKTRGQQVTLSCSPISGHRSVSWYQQTPGQGLQFLFEYFSETQRNKGNFPGRFSGRQFSNSRSEMNVSTLELGDSALYLCASSLNGPQETQYFGPGTRLLVL.

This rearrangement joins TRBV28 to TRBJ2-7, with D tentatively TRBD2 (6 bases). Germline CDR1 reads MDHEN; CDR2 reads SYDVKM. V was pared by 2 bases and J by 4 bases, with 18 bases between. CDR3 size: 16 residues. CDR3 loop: CASSLALGGIMYEQYF. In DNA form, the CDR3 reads TGTGCCAGCAGTTTAGCGCTGGGGGGTATAATGTACGAGCAGTACTTC. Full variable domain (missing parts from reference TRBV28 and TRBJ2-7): DVKVTQSSRYLVKRTGEKVFLECVQDMDHENMFWYRQDPGLGLRLIYFSYDVKMKEKGDIPEGYSVSREKKERFSLILESASTNQTSMYLCASSLALGGIMYEQYFGPGTRLTVT.

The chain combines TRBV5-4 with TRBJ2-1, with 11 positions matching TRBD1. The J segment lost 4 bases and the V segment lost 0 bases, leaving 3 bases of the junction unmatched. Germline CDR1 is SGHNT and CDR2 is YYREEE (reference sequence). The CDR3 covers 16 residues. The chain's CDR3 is CASSLGGTGGYNEQFF. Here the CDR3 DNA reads TGTGCCAGCAGCTTGGGTGGGACAGGGGGATACAATGAGCAGTTCTTC.

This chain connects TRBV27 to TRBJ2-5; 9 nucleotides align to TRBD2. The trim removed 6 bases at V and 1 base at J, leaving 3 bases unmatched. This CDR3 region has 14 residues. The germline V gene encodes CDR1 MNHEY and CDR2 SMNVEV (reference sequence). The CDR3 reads CASRLLAGQETQYF. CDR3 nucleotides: TGTGCCAGCAGGTTACTAGCGGGCCAAGAGACCCAGTACTTC.

In DNA form, the CDR3 reads TGTGCCAGCAGCCAACCCGGGACTAGCGGTTCCAATGAGCAGTTCTTC. Translating gives CASSQPGTSGSNEQFF. This chain uses TRBV4-2 with TRBJ2-1; 11 positions match TRBD2. V lost 2 bases, J lost 6 bases, and 6 bases stayed unmatched. Germline CDR1 and CDR2: LGHNA and YNFKEQ. CDR3 length equals 16 residues.

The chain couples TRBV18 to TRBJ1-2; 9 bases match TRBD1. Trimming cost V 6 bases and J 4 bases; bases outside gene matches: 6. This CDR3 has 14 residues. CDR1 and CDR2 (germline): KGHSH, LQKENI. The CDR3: CASSGQGSAYGYTF. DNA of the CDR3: TGTGCCAGCTCGGGACAGGGCAGCGCCTATGGCTACACCTTC.

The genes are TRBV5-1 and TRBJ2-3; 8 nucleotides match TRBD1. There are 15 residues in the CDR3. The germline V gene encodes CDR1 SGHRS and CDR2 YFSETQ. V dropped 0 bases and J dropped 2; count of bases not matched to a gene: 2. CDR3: CASSLVDRDTDTQYF. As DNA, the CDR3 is TGCGCCAGCAGCTTGGTGGACAGGGACACAGATACGCAGTATTTT.

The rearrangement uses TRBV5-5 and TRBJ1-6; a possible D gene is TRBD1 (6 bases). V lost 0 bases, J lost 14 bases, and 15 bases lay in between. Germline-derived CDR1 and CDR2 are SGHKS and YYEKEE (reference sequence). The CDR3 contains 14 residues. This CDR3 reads CASSLEQGRASLHF. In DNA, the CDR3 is TGTGCCAGCAGCTTGGAACAGGGAAGGGCGTCCCTCCACTTT.

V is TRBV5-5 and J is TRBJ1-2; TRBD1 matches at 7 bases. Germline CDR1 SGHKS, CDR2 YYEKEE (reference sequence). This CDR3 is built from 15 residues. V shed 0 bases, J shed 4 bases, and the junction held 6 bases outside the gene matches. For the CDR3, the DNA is TGTGCCAGCAGCTTGGCCCTGGCAGGGGGCTATGGCTACACCTTC. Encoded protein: CASSLALAGGYGYTF.

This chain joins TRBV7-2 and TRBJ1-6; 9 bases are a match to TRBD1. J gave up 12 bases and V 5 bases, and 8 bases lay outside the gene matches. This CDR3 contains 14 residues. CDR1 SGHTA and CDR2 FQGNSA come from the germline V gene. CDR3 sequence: CASSRYRGQEPLHF. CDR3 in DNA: TGTGCCAGCAGCCGGTACAGGGGGCAGGAACCCCTCCACTTT.

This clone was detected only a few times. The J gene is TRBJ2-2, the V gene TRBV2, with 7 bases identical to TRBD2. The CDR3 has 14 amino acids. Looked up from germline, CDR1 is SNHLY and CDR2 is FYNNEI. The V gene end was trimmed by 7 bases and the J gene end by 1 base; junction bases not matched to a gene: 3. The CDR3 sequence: CASTERENTGELFF. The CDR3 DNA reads TGTGCCAGCACAGAGCGGGAGAACACCGGGGAGCTGTTTTTT.

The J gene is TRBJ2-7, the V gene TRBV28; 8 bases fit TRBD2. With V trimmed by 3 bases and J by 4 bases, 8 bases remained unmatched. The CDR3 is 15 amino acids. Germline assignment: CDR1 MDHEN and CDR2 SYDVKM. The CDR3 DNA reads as TGTGCCAGCAGTTTCGGGACTAGAGGGGGATACGAGCAGTACTTC. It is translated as CASSFGTRGGYEQYF.

The CDR3 nucleotides are TGTGCCAGCAGCTCCGTCCCTCTAGGACTAGCGGGAGCGTATGAGCAGTTCTTC. Protein: CASSSVPLGLAGAYEQFF. This sequence joins TRBV7-9 and TRBJ2-1; 13 bases line up with TRBD2. V lost 4 bases to trimming and J lost 8 bases; unmatched junction nucleotides: 14. The germline V gene encodes CDR1 SEHNR and CDR2 FQNEAQ (reference sequence). The CDR3 runs 18 residues.

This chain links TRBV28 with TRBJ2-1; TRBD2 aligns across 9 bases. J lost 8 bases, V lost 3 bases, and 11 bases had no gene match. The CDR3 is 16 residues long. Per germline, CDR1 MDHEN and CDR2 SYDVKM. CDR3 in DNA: TGTGCCAGCAGTTTTTGGCGGGAGGGACCCTATGATGAGCAGTTCTTC. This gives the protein CASSFWREGPYDEQFF.

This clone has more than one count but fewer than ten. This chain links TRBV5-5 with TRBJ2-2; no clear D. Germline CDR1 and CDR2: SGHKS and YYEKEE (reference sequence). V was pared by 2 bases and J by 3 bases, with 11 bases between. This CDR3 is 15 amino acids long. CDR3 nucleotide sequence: TGTGCCAGCAGCTTCTTACAGTTAGACACCGGGGAGCTGTTTTTT. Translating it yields CASSFLQLDTGELFF.

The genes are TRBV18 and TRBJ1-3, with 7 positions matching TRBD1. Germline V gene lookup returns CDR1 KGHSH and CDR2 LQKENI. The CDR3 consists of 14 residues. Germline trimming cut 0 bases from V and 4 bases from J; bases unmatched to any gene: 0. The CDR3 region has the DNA TGTGCCAGCTCACCACCGGGACAGGGAAACACCATATATTTT. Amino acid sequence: CASSPPGQGNTIYF.

The CDR3 reads CASSYDSMFNSPLHF. Written as DNA, the CDR3 is TGTGCCAGCAGCTACGACAGCATGTTTAATTCACCCCTCCACTTT. The chain couples TRBV11-2 to TRBJ1-6, with D tentatively TRBD1 (5 bases). Between the trimmed V and J ends, which lost 4 bases and 6 bases, there was a span of 13 bases. Germline-derived CDR1 and CDR2 are SGHAT and FQNNGV. CDR3 length equals 15 residues.

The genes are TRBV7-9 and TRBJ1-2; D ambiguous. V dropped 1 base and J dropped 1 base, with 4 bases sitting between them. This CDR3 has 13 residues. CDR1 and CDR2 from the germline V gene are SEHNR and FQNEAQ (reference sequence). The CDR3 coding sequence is TGTGCCAGCAGCTTAGACAGTAACTATGGCTACACCTTC. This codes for CASSLDSNYGYTF.

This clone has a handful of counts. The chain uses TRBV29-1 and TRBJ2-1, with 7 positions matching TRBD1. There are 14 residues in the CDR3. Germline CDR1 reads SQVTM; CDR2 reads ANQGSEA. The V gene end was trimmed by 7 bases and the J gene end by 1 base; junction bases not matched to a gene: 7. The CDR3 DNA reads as TGCAGCGGATGGACAGGAGATTCCTACAATGAGCAGTTCTTC. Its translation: CSGWTGDSYNEQFF.

The CDR3 DNA is TGTGCCAGTAGTATAGATACCGGGACTAGGGATGGCTACACCTTC. Protein: CASSIDTGTRDGYTF. The rearrangement links TRBV19 to TRBJ1-2, with a weak D call TRBD1 (5 bases). This CDR3 has 15 amino acids. Trimming shortened V by 0 bases and J by 6 bases, and 14 bases separated the two germline ends. Per germline, CDR1 LNHDA and CDR2 SQIVND (reference sequence).